This T cell receptor (beta chain) is from a study of blood T cell repertoires in COVID-19. The CDR3 consists of 14 residues. Germline values: CDR1 SGHNT, CDR2 YYREEE (reference sequence). V lost 4 bases to trimming and J lost 6 bases, with 13 bases between them. Per the original methods: Estimation of nucleated cell counts relied on the amplification of reference gene primers. TCRdb's table, derived via immunoSEQ multiplex PCR, lists solely in-frame clones and lacks some. Clone size and V and J calls were adopted from that table, with D and trimming inferred from the DNA. The data show 300,000 to 350,000 clones, almost 90% seen once.

V usage is TRBV5-4 and J usage is TRBJ2-2; TRBD2 is a possible D gene (7 bases). Sequenced material: PBMCs or T cells enriched from blood (not recorded which). The sequence came from a woman under 30 with acute COVID-19. The CDR3 DNA is TGTGCCAGCAGCCGGGGGGCAGGGGCCGGGGAGCTGTTTTTT. Protein product: CASSRGAGAGELFF.